The rows below give T cell receptor beta chains drawn from one sample of a study of shared clonotypes between healthy human individuals. Data came from immunoSEQ multiplex PCR; TCRdb stores just in-frame clones and leaves some out. The data show 2 million to 2.5 million clones, 80% to 95% seen once. Material for sequencing was naive CD4+ T cells from PBMCs. The receptors shown here come from a man aged 18 to 29 in good health. Some clones in this sample may be carry-over from other donors' samples. The conserved cysteine and the conserved F or W are not part of the CDR3 here. Each record gives: CDR3 protein, J gene, V gene, clone size. Some rows mark clone size as missing; the rest say once, few, many or name a class of expanded clone.

ASSYSVQLGTEAF TRBJ1-1 TRBV6-5 -
ASSLGQVSGNTIY TRBJ1-3 TRBV5-5 -
ASSVGGLTEAF TRBJ1-1 TRBV27 -
ASSPSSGRENTQY TRBJ2-3 TRBV18 -
ASSPRGDSFSYNEQF TRBJ2-1 TRBV9 -
ASSLGRGYEQY TRBJ2-7 TRBV6-1 -
ASRMGQGAYEQY TRBJ2-7 TRBV6-1 -
ASSLRPATGLIGDNSPLH TRBJ1-6 TRBV7-3 -
ASSLSSGRTYEQY TRBJ2-7 TRBV5-4 -
ASTPGTGTNYGYT TRBJ1-2 TRBV19 -
AWSVLAVSYNEQF TRBJ2-1 TRBV30 -
ASSRNGEKLF TRBJ1-4 TRBV4-3 once
ASSDRGANIQY TRBJ2-4 TRBV6-6 -
ASSFRGVGYNEQF TRBJ2-1 TRBV6-6 -
ASSPLGLRGSQPQH TRBJ1-5 TRBV27 few
ASSSTRLNTGELF TRBJ2-2 TRBV5-8 once
ASSLRIPHEQY TRBJ2-7 TRBV5-1 -
ASSFAQDRTGELF TRBJ2-2 TRBV28 -
ASSTNGQLYSGNTIY TRBJ1-3 TRBV19 -
ASSFRPGRFSGNTIY TRBJ1-3 TRBV28 -
AWRNGASGNTIY TRBJ1-3 TRBV30 -
ATSRVLAGNREQY TRBJ2-7 TRBV15 -
ASSLSGGTAETQY TRBJ2-5 TRBV27 -
ASSSRDRPSEQY TRBJ2-7 TRBV27 -
ASSQGRLNSGNTIY TRBJ1-3 TRBV4-3 -
ASSAVDRVGTGELF TRBJ2-2 TRBV5-6 -
ASSSTGGNTEAF TRBJ1-1 TRBV5-1 -
ASSPLVLNYGYT TRBJ1-2 TRBV18 -
ASSLGRTSSGETQY TRBJ2-5 TRBV7-9 -
ASSLWQGADSNQPQH TRBJ1-5 TRBV28 -
ASSLTPGLRTGGQF TRBJ2-1 TRBV6-5 -
ASNRGDSNLYGYT TRBJ1-2 TRBV9 once
ASSPPIMTSGNTIY TRBJ1-3 TRBV18 -
ASSLARGEKF TRBJ2-1 TRBV7-9 -
ASSLGIGGTYNEQF TRBJ2-1 TRBV7-9 -
SVEDWGQGPDTQY TRBJ2-3 TRBV29-1 -
ASSPGGGGQPQH TRBJ1-5 TRBV5-1 -
ASSPNPLAGDDEQF TRBJ2-1 TRBV4-1 -
ASSPSGYTEAF TRBJ1-1 TRBV2 few
ASKPGRRTEAF TRBJ1-1 TRBV19 -
ASSAQGADTQY TRBJ2-3 TRBV7-9 -
ASSGLASNSYEQY TRBJ2-7 TRBV19 -
ASSPEGFQETQY TRBJ2-5 TRBV18 -
ASSGLTGRSYEQY TRBJ2-7 TRBV6-1 -
ASSPSRGYENTEAF TRBJ1-1 TRBV5-8 -
ASSQKAGMVELF TRBJ1-4 TRBV7-2 -